This is a list of T cell receptor beta chains from one sample in a study of T-cell memory formation after mild COVID-19. TCRdb reprocessed the 5' RACE reads with MiXCR, giving one entry per CDR3 protein. Of roughly 45,000 distinct CDR3 sequences in the sample, roughly a quarter were seen once. Sequenced input: PBMCs or a T cell subset sorted from them (not recorded which). These receptors were taken from a man between 18 and 35 years old who had mild COVID-19 (a few samples of this study predate the infection). Cell type and time point are not known. Each CDR3 is given with its conserved first and last residue. Each record gives: V gene, J gene, D gene, CDR3 protein. D genes are given only for firm matches.

TRBV5-6	TRBJ2-1	TRBD2	CASSSPSGLAANEQFF
TRBV7-6	TRBJ2-3	TRBD2	CASSRSGGAEDTQYF
TRBV6-2/TRBV6-3	TRBJ2-1	-	CASSYSVAASYNEQFF
TRBV5-1	TRBJ2-5	TRBD2	CASSFLGLVVETQYF
TRBV25-1	TRBJ2-2	-	CASSDPLYTGELFF
TRBV24-1	TRBJ2-1	-	CATSDLDGSISEQFF
TRBV7-8	TRBJ2-4	TRBD2	CASSTPGLAGGLNIQYF
TRBV4-3	TRBJ2-1	TRBD2	CASSQGATSGGANEQFF
TRBV29-1	TRBJ2-7	-	CSVGVGVSSYEQYF
TRBV25-1	TRBJ2-3	-	CASSGFETGGTDTQYF
TRBV20-1	TRBJ1-1	-	CSALTGPHF
TRBV5-1	TRBJ2-1	-	CASSFTGSYNEQFF
TRBV7-6	TRBJ2-2	TRBD2	CASSPAGAGYGGELFF
TRBV24-1	TRBJ1-6	-	CATQEAGDYNSPLHF
TRBV7-6	TRBJ2-3	-	CASSLEFWDTQYF
TRBV29-1	TRBJ2-2	-	CSVFADLNTGELFF
TRBV30	TRBJ2-7	TRBD1	CATGTGGSYEQYF
TRBV29-1	TRBJ2-5	TRBD1	CSVEGGQGDSQETQYF
TRBV4-3	TRBJ2-5	-	CASSRGQQETQYF
TRBV4-3	TRBJ1-2	-	CASSQDRTPSYGYTF
TRBV6-5	TRBJ2-1	TRBD2	CARTRPDGGGYNEQFF
TRBV11-2	TRBJ2-7	TRBD1	CASSDGTGGNYEQYF
TRBV4-3	TRBJ2-5	TRBD2	CASSQDLLAGPQETQYF
TRBV12-3/TRBV12-4	TRBJ2-1	-	CASSEPGRAHNEQFF
TRBV15	TRBJ2-3	TRBD2	CATSFGLAGGTDTQYF
TRBV11-2	TRBJ2-2	-	CASSLGRRGTGELFF
TRBV12-3/TRBV12-4	TRBJ2-1	TRBD2	CASSTRTSVNEQFF
TRBV20-1	TRBJ2-7	-	CSAKPRHRTTAKPYEQYF
TRBV13	TRBJ1-1	-	CASSTEDSWAEAFF
TRBV10-3	TRBJ2-5	-	CAVNEEDQETQYF
TRBV27	TRBJ2-7	-	CASSFGATYEQYF
TRBV7-2	TRBJ2-5	-	CASSSPTGRRTQYF
TRBV21-1	TRBJ2-1	-	CASPDRVSPNEQFF
TRBV27	TRBJ1-2	-	CASSLSDGYGYTF
TRBV12-3/TRBV12-4	TRBJ1-1	-	CASSSDSFEAFF
TRBV7-9	TRBJ2-7	-	CASSLLDRAYEQYF
TRBV5-6	TRBJ2-3	-	CASSAGDTQYF
TRBV6-5	TRBJ2-3	TRBD2	CASTPTSGDTQYF
TRBV20-1	TRBJ2-1	TRBD1	CSAVLRGPYNEQFF
TRBV7-9	TRBJ1-2	TRBD1	CASSLGQGPIVGYTF
TRBV7-2	TRBJ1-3	-	CALMDGNTIYF
TRBV27	TRBJ1-2	-	CASSFFGGGGYGYTF
TRBV12-3/TRBV12-4	TRBJ1-5	TRBD1	CASRGRGENQPQHF
TRBV11-2	TRBJ2-2	-	CASSLGAGELFF
TRBV6-5	TRBJ1-5	-	CASSYSFPPGGNQPQHF
TRBV11-2	TRBJ2-2	TRBD2	CASSSLPSSGGSGGELFF
TRBV29-1	TRBJ2-5	-	CSVYLYGEQETQYF
TRBV7-3	TRBJ1-2	TRBD1	CASSGGTGDGGYTF
TRBV4-2	TRBJ2-1	-	CASSQPLDYNEQFF
TRBV5-5	TRBJ2-1	-	CASSLWGGDEQFF
TRBV14	TRBJ2-5	-	CASSQDLGLETQYF